These 27 T cell receptor beta chains came from one sample sequenced in a study of cytomegalovirus exposure and HLA in healthy donors. Libraries were prepared by immunoSEQ multiplex PCR; TCRdb keeps only in-frame clonotypes and omits some of them. The sample carries under 140,000 clones, around 89% recorded once. Sequences were obtained from PBMCs. These receptor sequences come from a woman aged 25 to 39 in good health and CMV-seropositive.

V usage is TRBV18 and J usage is TRBJ2-1, with D possibly matching TRBD1 (6 bases). V was shortened by 2 bases and J by 5 bases, with 10 bases between the two germline ends. The CDR3 totals 14 residues. In germline, CDR1 is KGHSH, CDR2 LQKENI. CDR3 in amino acids: CASSPRDTNNEQFF. CDR3 DNA: TGTGCCAGCTCACCAAGGGACACTAACAATGAGCAGTTCTTC.

The chain uses TRBV4-2 and TRBJ2-7; D possibly corresponds to TRBD2 (6 bases). The CDR3 covers 14 residues. Germline V gene data show CDR1 as LGHNA and CDR2 as YNFKEQ. V dropped 1 base and J dropped 3 bases, with 10 bases sitting between them. The CDR3 DNA sequence: TGTGCCAGCAGCCAAGGCGGGACTTTCTACGAGCAGTACTTC. This codes for CASSQGGTFYEQYF.

The chain has TRBV6-1 and TRBJ1-1, with D possibly being TRBD1 (6 bases). Germline V CDR1 and CDR2: MNHNS, SASEGT. The CDR3 has 15 residues. V lost 5 bases, J lost 3 bases, and 16 bases lay in between. The CDR3 bases are TGTGCCAGCAGTCCCAGGACAGCGGGAGACACTGAAGCTTTCTTT. It encodes CASSPRTAGDTEAFF.

The CDR3 DNA follows: TGTGCCAGCAGCCAGATCGGACAGGGGACTAATGAAAAACTGTTTTTT. It codes for CASSQIGQGTNEKLFF. V and J are TRBV6-6 and TRBJ1-4; 9 bases match TRBD1. Germline V lookup: CDR1 MNHNY, CDR2 SVGAGI (reference sequence). The CDR3 is 16 residues long. V dropped 6 bases and J dropped 2; count of bases not matched to a gene: 7.

V gene TRBV5-4 combines with J gene TRBJ2-5, with a weak D call TRBD2 (6 bases). This CDR3 is 14 amino acids long. V was pared by 1 base and J by 1 base, with 8 bases between. Per germline, CDR1 SGHNT and CDR2 YYREEE (reference sequence). CDR3 residues: CASSLLSGQETQYF. The CDR3 region has the DNA TGTGCCAGCAGCTTGCTTAGCGGCCAAGAGACCCAGTACTTC. Complete variable domain (other parts from reference TRBV5-4 and TRBJ2-5): ETGVTQSPTHLIKTRGQQVTLRCSSQSGHNTVSWYQQALGQGPQFIFQYYREEENGRGNFPPRFSGLQFPNYSSELNVNALELDDSALYLCASSLLSGQETQYFGPGTRLLVL.

This chain connects TRBV28 to TRBJ2-3, with a possible D match to TRBD1 (6 bases). V was trimmed by 5 bases and J by 6 bases, leaving 15 bases between them. The CDR3 runs 14 residues. Per germline, CDR1 MDHEN and CDR2 SYDVKM. The DNA of the CDR3 is TGTGCCAGCAGTCGGCGGACAGCCGCGGATACGCAGTATTTT. Its translation is CASSRRTAADTQYF. The full variable domain, its missing parts supplied by reference TRBV28 and TRBJ2-3, is DVKVTQSSRYLVKRTGEKVFLECVQDMDHENMFWYRQDPGLGLRLIYFSYDVKMKEKGDIPEGYSVSREKKERFSLILESASTNQTSMYLCASSRRTAADTQYFGPGTRLTVL.

In its sample, this clone was seen once. The V call is TRBV28, the J call TRBJ2-7; 7 nucleotides line up with TRBD1. Germline CDR1 and CDR2: MDHEN and SYDVKM. The J segment lost 3 bases and the V segment lost 6 bases, leaving 8 bases of the junction unmatched. There are 14 residues in the CDR3. CDR3 coding DNA: TGTGCCAGCAGGACGACAGGGAATGTCTACGAGCAGTACTTC. It encodes CASRTTGNVYEQYF.

This clone was counted between two and nine times. The chain carries TRBV27 and TRBJ1-2; D perhaps matches TRBD1 (6 bases). The CDR3 runs 14 residues. Germline V gene sequence: CDR1 MNHEY, CDR2 SMNVEV (reference sequence). Trimming cost V 5 bases and J 0 bases, with 10 bases left between them. In DNA, the CDR3 is TGTGCCAGCAGTAGACAGGACTCTAACTATGGCTACACCTTC. As protein: CASSRQDSNYGYTF.

This sequence joins TRBV7-3 and TRBJ2-5; a possible D gene is TRBD1 (5 bases). Germline V lookup: CDR1 SGHTA, CDR2 FQGTGA. Trimming pared 3 bases from V and 5 bases from J, leaving 7 bases between. This CDR3 spans 12 amino acids. CDR3 in amino acids: CASSFPGETQYF. DNA of the CDR3: TGTGCCAGCAGCTTCCCAGGGGAGACCCAGTACTTC. Full variable domain (rest looked up from reference TRBV7-3 and TRBJ2-5): GAGVSQTPSNKVTEKGKYVELRCDPISGHTALYWYRQSLGQGPEFLIYFQGTGAADDSGLPNDRFFAVRPEGSVSTLKIQRTERGDSAVYLCASSFPGETQYFGPGTRLLVL.

The chain combines TRBV30 with TRBJ1-2; TRBD1 is a possible D gene (6 bases). From germline, CDR1 is GTSNPN and CDR2 SVGIG (reference sequence). The CDR3 length is 15 residues. V was trimmed by 3 bases and J by 4 bases, leaving 18 bases between them. Written as DNA, the CDR3 is TGTGCCTGGAGGAAGGGGGGGCCCAGATCCTATGGCTACACCTTC. Its translation is CAWRKGGPRSYGYTF.

V and J are TRBV18 and TRBJ2-7, with 8 positions matching TRBD1. Germline V lookup: CDR1 KGHSH, CDR2 LQKENI. Germline trimming cut 4 bases from V and 4 bases from J; bases unmatched to any gene: 9. The CDR3 consists of 15 residues. The CDR3: CASSRTGQGYYEQYF. The CDR3 DNA follows: TGTGCCAGCTCACGAACCGGACAGGGTTATTACGAGCAGTACTTC. The full variable domain, with the rest looked up from reference TRBV18 and TRBJ2-7, is NAGVMQNPRHLVRRRGQEARLRCSPMKGHSHVYWYRQLPEEGLKFMVYLQKENIIDESGMPKERFSAEFPKEGPSILRIQQVVRGDSAAYFCASSRTGQGYYEQYFGPGTRLTVT.

The chain has TRBV18 and TRBJ2-1, with D maybe TRBD2 (6 bases). The CDR3 extends over 14 amino acids. V was trimmed by 4 bases and J by 9 bases, leaving 16 bases between them. From germline, CDR1 is KGHSH and CDR2 LQKENI. The CDR3 reads CASSRQGTDVEQFF. DNA of the CDR3: TGTGCCAGCTCACGACAAGGGACTGACGTTGAGCAGTTCTTC. The full variable domain, its missing parts supplied by reference TRBV18 and TRBJ2-1, is NAGVMQNPRHLVRRRGQEARLRCSPMKGHSHVYWYRQLPEEGLKFMVYLQKENIIDESGMPKERFSAEFPKEGPSILRIQQVVRGDSAAYFCASSRQGTDVEQFFGPGTRLTVL.

V usage is TRBV18 and J usage is TRBJ1-2; 8 bases are shared with TRBD1. Unmatched junction bases numbered 5, after V lost 3 bases and J lost 5 bases. Germline V gene lookup returns CDR1 KGHSH and CDR2 LQKENI. The CDR3 spans 14 residues. The CDR3 DNA reads as TGTGCCAGCTCACCGACAGGGGCGGGATATGGCTACACCTTC. Amino acids: CASSPTGAGYGYTF.

The chain recombines TRBV28 with TRBJ2-7; D gene unclear. The CDR3 runs 15 residues. The V end was cut by 8 bases, the J end by 1 base, with 18 bases between. Germline V gene data show CDR1 as MDHEN and CDR2 as SYDVKM. In DNA, the CDR3 is TGTGCCAGCTCCACCCCGCTGACTCGATCCTACGAGCAGTACTTC. Translated: CASSTPLTRSYEQYF.

This chain connects TRBV29-1 to TRBJ2-5; 11 positions match TRBD1. This CDR3 contains 15 residues. Germline V gene sequence: CDR1 SQVTM, CDR2 ANQGSEA. The V and J ends lost 0 bases and 5 bases, in that order; junction bases with no gene match: 5. The CDR3 sequence is CSVEEDRGRSETQYF. The CDR3 DNA is TGCAGCGTTGAAGAGGACAGGGGGCGAAGCGAGACCCAGTACTTC.

This chain uses TRBV7-3 with TRBJ2-1; tentative D call: TRBD2 (6 bases). The germline V and J ends were trimmed by 4 bases and 5 bases, with 15 bases remaining between them. The germline V gene encodes CDR1 SGHTA and CDR2 FQGTGA. The CDR3 spans 15 residues. CDR3 protein: CASSSMGGLHNEQFF. Here the CDR3 DNA reads TGTGCCAGCAGCTCCATGGGGGGTCTACACAATGAGCAGTTCTTC.

CDR3 in amino acids: CASSWGPQPQETQYF. The CDR3 DNA reads TGTGCCAGCAGCTGGGGGCCCCAGCCCCAAGAGACCCAGTACTTC. V is TRBV7-2 and J is TRBJ2-5; possibly TRBD1 for D (6 bases). Trimming cost V 4 bases and J 1 base, with 13 bases left between them. CDR1 and CDR2 (germline): SGHTA, FQGNSA. This CDR3 is built from 15 residues.

The chain couples TRBV6-5 to TRBJ2-7; no reliable D call. There are 13 residues in the CDR3. With 2 bases removed from V and 0 bases from J, the gap between germline ends came to 5 bases. Germline loops: CDR1 MNHEY, CDR2 SVGAGI. This chain's CDR3 is CASSYHISYEQYF. DNA of the CDR3: TGTGCCAGCAGTTACCACATCTCCTACGAGCAGTACTTC.

This clone was seen once. The rearrangement joins TRBV4-3 to TRBJ2-1; 8 bases agree with TRBD1. V dropped 0 bases and J dropped 8; count of bases not matched to a gene: 6. Germline assignment: CDR1 LGHNA and CDR2 YSLEER. The CDR3 has 15 amino acids. CDR3 nucleotides: TGCGCCAGCAGCCAAGATTGGACAGGGAAAGATGAGCAGTTCTTC. Translated, it gives CASSQDWTGKDEQFF.

In this sample, this clone turned up once. The V call is TRBV9, the J call TRBJ2-7; 11 bases are shared with TRBD1. V was pared by 5 bases and J by 7 bases, with 8 bases of the junction left unmatched. Germline V CDR1 and CDR2: SGDLS, YYNGEE. The CDR3 has 14 amino acids. CDR3 sequence reads: CASSIGQGAWEQYF. The CDR3 DNA follows: TGTGCCAGCAGTATCGGACAGGGGGCTTGGGAGCAGTACTTC.

The V gene is TRBV27, the J gene TRBJ1-4, with 8 bases that match TRBD1. Trimming removed 3 bases from V and 7 bases from J; junction bases left unmatched: 4. Germline V gene data show CDR1 as MNHEY and CDR2 as SMNVEV (reference sequence). This CDR3 is 14 amino acids long. CDR3: CASSFSGQVEKLFF. The DNA of the CDR3 is TGTGCCAGCAGTTTTTCGGGACAGGTTGAAAAACTGTTTTTT.

The chain combines TRBV7-9 with TRBJ1-1; TRBD1 is a possible D gene (5 bases). V was shortened by 7 bases and J by 5 bases, with 11 bases between the two germline ends. The CDR3 totals 12 residues. The germline gives CDR1 SEHNR, CDR2 FQNEAQ (reference sequence). The CDR3 sequence: CASTLGGTEAFF. In DNA, the CDR3 is TGTGCCAGCACCCTGGGGGGTACTGAAGCTTTCTTT.

V gene TRBV29-1 combines with J gene TRBJ2-2, with a tentative D call TRBD1 (5 bases). The CDR3 is 14 residues long. Germline V lookup: CDR1 SQVTM, CDR2 ANQGSEA. The V gene lost 4 bases and the J gene lost 0 bases, with 9 bases spanning the gap. The CDR3 coding sequence is TGCAGCGTTGTTTCAGGGCCGAACACCGGGGAGCTGTTTTTT. Its translation is CSVVSGPNTGELFF.

The CDR3 sequence: CASSLALRTSGRTDTQYF. The CDR3 DNA follows: TGCGCCAGCAGCTTGGCCCTTCGGACTAGCGGGAGAACGGATACGCAGTATTTT. The chain couples TRBV5-1 to TRBJ2-3; 13 nucleotides agree with TRBD2. Germline assignment: CDR1 SGHRS and CDR2 YFSETQ. The CDR3 is 18 amino acids. J lost 6 bases, V lost 0 bases, and 10 bases had no gene match.

The chain uses TRBV29-1 and TRBJ1-2; a possible D gene is TRBD1 (6 bases). Germline V lookup: CDR1 SQVTM, CDR2 ANQGSEA. Trimming shortened V by 0 bases and J by 4 bases, and 9 bases separated the two germline ends. CDR3 length equals 13 residues. The CDR3 sequence is CSVEEDRSYGYTF. As DNA, the CDR3 is TGCAGCGTTGAAGAAGACAGGAGCTATGGCTACACCTTC.

The rearrangement joins TRBV5-6 to TRBJ2-6, with D maybe TRBD1 (6 bases). Germline CDR1 and CDR2: SGHDT and YYEEEE. Between the trimmed V and J ends, which lost 4 bases and 2 bases, there was a span of 10 bases. The CDR3 covers 15 residues. The CDR3 DNA sequence: TGTGCCAGCAGCCCCAGACAGGCTGGGGCCAACGTCCTGACTTTC. Protein product: CASSPRQAGANVLTF.

This clone appeared a single time. This chain connects TRBV27 to TRBJ1-2, with 7 nucleotides matching TRBD1. There are 16 residues in the CDR3. Losses at the gene ends were 3 bases for V and 5 bases for J; bases not matched to a gene: 12. CDR1 and CDR2 from the germline V gene are MNHEY and SMNVEV (reference sequence). This CDR3 is CASSFPPGGPYYGYTF. The CDR3 DNA sequence: TGTGCCAGCAGTTTCCCTCCAGGGGGTCCCTATTATGGCTACACCTTC.